The 20 T cell receptor beta chains presented below share a single source sample, sequenced in a study of CD8+ T cells in alopecia areata (dated by TCRdb to 2016 to 2019). The time point label for this specimen denotes: about 25 weeks on oral tofacitinib. The treatment or condition label here, explained by the study, means: oral pan-JAK inhibitor, 5-10 mg twice daily. The method behind the library was the immunoSEQ multiplex PCR assay. For TCR sequencing, RNA was extracted from every sample and reverse transcribed into cDNA to serve as template. TCRdb obtained this table from immuneACCESS and retained in-frame rearrangements with V and J assigned. These tables miss some clones; where compared with another copy, unresolved V genes account for less than half of the shortfall, and the remainder is unexplained. The sample records about 200,000 clones, about 62% of which are singletons. Approximately 5.1% of the sample belongs to the ten largest clones.

The sequencing used CD4+ T cells sorted from blood, collected at week 24, from a patient treated with tofacitinib. These receptors originate from a human donor with alopecia areata.

Turning to this clone: Other nucleotide sequences from this sample produce the same CDR3. This chain links TRBV20-1 with TRBJ2-1; D is uncertain. Between the trimmed V and J ends, which lost 5 bases and 7 bases, there was a span of 9 bases. This CDR3 has 11 residues. Germline V gives CDR1 DFQATT, CDR2 SNEGSKA (reference sequence). CDR3 DNA: TGCAGTGCTTCCGATAGGAATGAGCAGTTCTTC. It is translated as CSASDRNEQFF.

This clone has just a few counts. V is TRBV2 and J is TRBJ2-4, with a tentative D call TRBD2 (5 bases). Germline V gene lookup returns CDR1 SNHLY and CDR2 FYNNEI. Trimming stripped 6 bases from V and 0 bases from J, with 15 bases between. The CDR3 runs 16 residues. The CDR3 sequence is CASSADWVSAKNIQYF. CDR3 nucleotides: TGTGCCAGCAGCGCGGACTGGGTCTCAGCCAAAAACATTCAGTACTTC.

This chain connects TRBV25-1 to TRBJ1-5; 9 nucleotides match TRBD1. Germline-derived CDR1 and CDR2 are MGHDK and SYGVNS. The J segment lost 2 bases and the V segment lost 1 base, leaving 6 bases of the junction unmatched. The CDR3 is made up of 17 amino acids. CDR3 bases: TGTGCCAGCAGTGAATCAGGACAGGGGAGTGGCAATCAGCCCCAGCATTTT. Protein sequence: CASSESGQGSGNQPQHF.

V gene TRBV5-6 combines with J gene TRBJ1-1; D gene uncertain. V was trimmed by 4 bases and J by 7 bases, leaving 11 bases between them. Germline loops: CDR1 SGHDT, CDR2 YYEEEE. CDR3 length: 12 residues. CDR3 nucleotide sequence: TGTGCCAGCAGCCTGCCCAGGCTTGAAGCTTTCTTT. Its protein product is CASSLPRLEAFF.

J is TRBJ1-2 and V is TRBV5-1, with TRBD1 matching 7 bases. Germline lookup yields CDR1 SGHRS and CDR2 YFSETQ. The CDR3 totals 14 residues. V was pared by 3 bases and J by 4 bases, with 6 bases of the junction left unmatched. The CDR3 DNA sequence: TGCGCCAGCAGCTCCACAGGGGAGGGCTATGGCTACACCTTC. Its translation is CASSSTGEGYGYTF.

The chain recombines TRBV29-1 with TRBJ2-7; tentative D call: TRBD1 (5 bases). This CDR3 comprises 14 residues. Germline CDR1 SQVTM, CDR2 ANQGSEA. Trimming stripped 1 base from V and 2 bases from J, with 12 bases between. The CDR3 is CSVEVQGLTYEQYF. CDR3 nucleotide sequence: TGCAGCGTTGAAGTGCAGGGTCTAACCTACGAGCAGTACTTC.

The rearrangement uses TRBV4-3 and TRBJ2-7; the match to TRBD1 covers 8 bases. J was trimmed by 2 bases and V by 4 bases; bases with no gene match: 10. The CDR3 length is 16 residues. From germline, CDR1 is LGHNA and CDR2 YSLEER. CDR3 coding DNA: TGCGCCAGCAGCCTCCCCGGAACAGGGGGAACCTACGAGCAGTACTTC. Its translation: CASSLPGTGGTYEQYF.

V gene TRBV2 combines with J gene TRBJ1-6; D is ambiguous. Trimming removed 8 bases from V and 6 bases from J, with 11 bases in between. The germline V gene has CDR1 SNHLY and CDR2 FYNNEI. The CDR3 consists of 13 residues. As DNA, the CDR3 is TGTGCCAGCGAGGGTTCGCCTAATTCACCCCTCCACTTT. Protein sequence: CASEGSPNSPLHF.

V usage is TRBV25-1 and J usage is TRBJ1-5; the D is unclear. The CDR3 has 14 residues. Per germline, CDR1 MGHDK and CDR2 SYGVNS. V was shortened by 3 bases and J by 7 bases, with 13 bases between the two germline ends. CDR3 DNA: TGTGCCAGCAGTGAGGAGCCTTCAGCGCAGCCCCAGCATTTT. Translation: CASSEEPSAQPQHF. The entire variable domain, with the rest obtained from reference TRBV25-1 and TRBJ1-5, is as follows: EADIYQTPRYLVIGTGKKITLECSQTMGHDKMYWYQQDPGMELHLIHYSYGVNSTEKGDLSSESTVSRIRTEHFPLTLESARPSHTSQYLCASSEEPSAQPQHFGDGTRLSIL.

The chain has TRBV6-6 and TRBJ1-2; no clear D gene. This CDR3 is 11 amino acids long. Germline V gene sequence: CDR1 MNHNY, CDR2 SVGAGI (reference sequence). Trimming cost V 6 bases and J 0 bases, with 2 bases left between them. The CDR3 sequence: CASRTNYGYTF. Written as DNA, the CDR3 is TGTGCCAGCAGGACTAACTATGGCTACACCTTC.

This clone was observed a few times. The chain joins TRBV28 to TRBJ2-2, with a weak D call TRBD1 (5 bases). The CDR3 has 14 amino acids. The germline V and J ends were trimmed by 5 bases and 2 bases, with 9 bases remaining between them. Germline V gene lookup returns CDR1 MDHEN and CDR2 SYDVKM. The CDR3 sequence: CASSPTVNTGELFF. The CDR3 DNA reads TGTGCCAGCAGTCCGACAGTAAACACCGGGGAGCTGTTTTTT.

The genes are TRBV19 and TRBJ2-4; no firm D call. Germline loops: CDR1 LNHDA, CDR2 SQIVND (reference sequence). Between the trimmed V and J ends, which lost 5 bases and 0 bases, there was a span of 8 bases. The length of the CDR3 is 14 residues. CDR3 DNA sequence: TGTGCCAGTAGTCACAGCCTAGCCAAAAACATTCAGTACTTC. This codes for CASSHSLAKNIQYF.

The rearrangement links TRBV19 to TRBJ1-5, with 7 bases lining up with TRBD1. Germline CDR1 is LNHDA and CDR2 is SQIVND (reference sequence). V shed 3 bases, J shed 0 bases, and the junction held 8 bases outside the gene matches. The CDR3 spans 17 residues. This CDR3 reads CASSMGGTAYSNQPQHF. CDR3 nucleotides: TGTGCCAGTAGTATGGGAGGGACAGCGTATAGCAATCAGCCCCAGCATTTT. Using reference TRBV19 and TRBJ1-5 for the parts outside the CDR3, the full variable domain is DGGITQSPKYLFRKEGQNVTLSCEQNLNHDAMYWYRQDPGQGLRLIYYSQIVNDFQKGDIAEGYSVSREKKESFPLTVTSAQKNPTAFYLCASSMGGTAYSNQPQHFGDGTRLSIL.

This chain connects TRBV5-6 to TRBJ2-5; a weak D match, TRBD2 (7 bases). Germline lookup yields CDR1 SGHDT and CDR2 YYEEEE. Trimming shortened V by 3 bases and J by 5 bases, and 14 bases separated the two germline ends. The CDR3 spans 14 residues. CDR3 residues: CASSSARGGETQYF. In nucleotides, the CDR3 is TGTGCCAGCAGCTCGGCCAGGGGAGGGGAGACCCAGTACTTC.

This sequence joins TRBV29-1 and TRBJ2-7, with TRBD1 matching over 9 bases. Losses at the gene ends were 3 bases for V and 3 bases for J; bases not matched to a gene: 6. Germline V CDR1 and CDR2: SQVTM, ANQGSEA. The CDR3 sequence is 14 residues long. The CDR3 is CSVDPGQGSYEQYF. CDR3 DNA: TGCAGCGTTGACCCGGGACAGGGAAGCTACGAGCAGTACTTC.

This chain links TRBV2 with TRBJ1-6; maybe TRBD1 (6 bases). Germline V CDR1 and CDR2: SNHLY, FYNNEI. The CDR3 is 16 residues long. Trimming took off 6 bases at V and 0 bases at J, with 12 bases between the two ends. Here the CDR3 reads CASSRQGSSYNSPLHF. As DNA, the CDR3 is TGTGCCAGCAGCCGCCAGGGGAGCTCCTATAATTCACCCCTCCACTTT.

This clone occurred once. The chain joins TRBV5-1 to TRBJ2-1; 12 nucleotides line up with TRBD2. The V gene's germline CDR1 is SGHRS and CDR2 YFSETQ. The CDR3 contains 18 residues. V was pared by 4 bases and J by 4 bases, with 12 bases of the junction left unmatched. Here the CDR3 DNA reads TGCGCCAGCAGCCCCGGACTAGCGGGACCTGAGGAATACAATGAGCAGTTCTTC. This codes for CASSPGLAGPEEYNEQFF.

The table lists this clone with a count of one. The chain combines TRBV2 with TRBJ1-1; no clear D gene. From germline, CDR1 is SNHLY and CDR2 FYNNEI. Trimming stripped 6 bases from V and 1 base from J, with 15 bases between. The CDR3 sequence is 15 residues long. The CDR3 coding sequence is TGTGCCAGCAGCCAGATGCGCGTCAGGAACACTGAAGCTTTCTTT. It encodes CASSQMRVRNTEAFF.

This chain uses TRBV29-1 with TRBJ2-2; D is uncertain. Trimming took off 5 bases at V and 0 bases at J, with 4 bases between the two ends. The CDR3 is 12 residues long. From germline, CDR1 is SQVTM and CDR2 ANQGSEA. The CDR3 DNA follows: TGCAGCGTTTCCCCGAACACCGGGGAGCTGTTTTTT. Residues: CSVSPNTGELFF.

The chain employs TRBV27 and TRBJ2-1, with a weak D call TRBD1 (6 bases). The CDR3 covers 13 residues. V shed 2 bases and J shed 5 bases, with 7 bases lying between them. CDR1 is MNHEY and CDR2 is SMNVEV in the germline V gene (reference sequence). The CDR3 sequence is CASSLAGDNEQFF. The CDR3 DNA follows: TGTGCCAGCAGTTTAGCAGGGGACAATGAGCAGTTCTTC.